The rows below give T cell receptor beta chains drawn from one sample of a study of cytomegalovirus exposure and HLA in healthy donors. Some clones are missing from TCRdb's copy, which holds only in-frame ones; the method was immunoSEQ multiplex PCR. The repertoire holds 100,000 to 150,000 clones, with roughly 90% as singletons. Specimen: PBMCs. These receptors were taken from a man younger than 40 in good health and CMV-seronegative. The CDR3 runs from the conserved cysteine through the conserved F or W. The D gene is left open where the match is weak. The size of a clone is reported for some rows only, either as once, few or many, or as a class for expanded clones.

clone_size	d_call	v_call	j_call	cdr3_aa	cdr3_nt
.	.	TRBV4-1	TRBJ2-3	CASSQPDRPSTDTQYF	TGCGCCAGCAGCCAACCAGACAGACCCAGCACAGATACGCAGTATTTT
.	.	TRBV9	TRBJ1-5	CASSVSQAGQPQHF	TGTGCCAGCAGCGTGTCCCAGGCGGGTCAGCCCCAGCATTTT
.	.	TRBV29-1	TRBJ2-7	CSASPRSSSYEQYF	TGCAGCGCCTCCCCGCGCTCTAGCTCCTACGAGCAGTACTTC
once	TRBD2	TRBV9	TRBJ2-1	CASSVGGLAVQFF	TGTGCCAGCAGCGTAGGAGGACTAGCGGTTCAGTTCTTC
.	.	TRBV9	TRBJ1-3	CASSAVGTGNTIYF	TGTGCCAGCAGCGCTGTGGGCACTGGAAACACCATATATTTT
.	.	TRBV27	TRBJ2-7	CASSPGSYEQYF	TGTGCCAGCAGTCCAGGGTCCTACGAGCAGTACTTC
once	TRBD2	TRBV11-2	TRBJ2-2	CASSFGLAGGTGELFF	TGTGCCAGCAGCTTTGGACTAGCGGGTGGCACCGGGGAGCTGTTTTTT
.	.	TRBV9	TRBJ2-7	CASSVGGDLSYEQYF	TGTGCCAGCAGCGTAGGCGGGGACCTCTCCTACGAGCAGTACTTC
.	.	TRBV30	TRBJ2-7	CAWRRDKFYEQYF	TGTGCCTGGAGACGGGACAAATTCTACGAGCAGTACTTC
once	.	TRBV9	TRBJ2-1	CASSDQGREHNEQFF	TGTGCCAGCAGCGACCAGGGGCGGGAGCACAATGAGCAGTTCTTC
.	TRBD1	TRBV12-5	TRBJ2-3	CASGWDRGDTDTQYF	TGTGCTAGTGGTTGGGACAGAGGAGACACAGATACGCAGTATTTT
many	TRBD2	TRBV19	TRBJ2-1	CASSIAGGHNEQFF	TGTGCCAGTAGTATAGCGGGAGGCCACAATGAGCAGTTCTTC
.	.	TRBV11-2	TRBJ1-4	CASSLVGAKGKLFF	TGTGCCAGCAGCTTAGTGGGGGCGAAGGGAAAACTGTTTTTT
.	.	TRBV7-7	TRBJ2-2	CASSLYEGGELFF	TGTGCCAGCAGCTTATACGAGGGAGGGGAGCTGTTTTTT
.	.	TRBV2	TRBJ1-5	CASSVSDPGGQPQHF	TGTGCCAGCAGTGTCTCTGACCCGGGGGGTCAGCCCCAGCATTTT
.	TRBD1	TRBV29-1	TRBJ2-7	CSVVPGQGIYEQYF	TGCAGCGTTGTTCCGGGACAGGGGATTTACGAGCAGTACTTC
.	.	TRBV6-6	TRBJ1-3	CASSYSNRDSGNTIYF	TGTGCCAGCAGTTACTCAAACAGGGACTCTGGAAACACCATATATTTT
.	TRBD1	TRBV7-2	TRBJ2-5	CASSWDRVMETQYF	TGTGCCAGCAGCTGGGACAGGGTAATGGAGACCCAGTACTTC
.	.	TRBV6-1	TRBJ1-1	CASSPNTEAFF	TGTGCCAGCAGTCCTAACACTGAAGCTTTCTTT
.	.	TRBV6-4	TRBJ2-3	CASSAGRDGTDTQYF	TGTGCCAGCAGTGCCGGGCGGGATGGCACAGATACGCAGTATTTT